This TCR beta chain comes out of a study of CXCR3-negative and CXCR3-positive naive CD8 T cells. The authors prepared UMI-labeled TRB cDNA libraries by 5' RACE. From its re-call of the 5' RACE reads, TCRdb lists each CDR3 protein once, without DNA. The sample has some 130,000 distinct CDR3 sequences. CD45RO-CCR7+CD27+CD95- characterized naive CD8+ T cells. With respect to this clonotype: The antigen remains undetermined.

Study outcomes and limitations: Naive cells with CXCR3 showed TRB CDR3s that were more hydrophobic than those in CXCR3-negative naive cells. Most assays used freshly isolated PBMCs, as cryopreservation partially reduced CXCR3.

Sequencing input: naive CXCR3+ CD8+ T cells from blood. Sample subset: CD45RO-CCR7+CD27+CD95- naive CD8+ T cells expressing CXCR3 (TNR3+). The sequence came from a human donor in good health. Some clones in this sample may be carry-over from other donors' samples.

Here the CDR3 reads CASSLVVRLAGHNEQFF. This chain joins TRBV7-2 and TRBJ2-1; TCRdb's D gene call, TRBD2, goes unchecked for lack of DNA. The germline V gene has CDR1 SGHTA and CDR2 FQGNSA. This CDR3 has 17 amino acids.